This TCR beta chain was documented in a study of blood T cell repertoires in COVID-19. Study summary: Samples came from the United States, Italy and Spain, spanning acute and convalescent COVID-19.

Looked up from germline, CDR1 is KGHDR and CDR2 is SFDVKD. The CDR3 covers 16 residues. V lost 3 bases, J lost 5 bases, and 10 bases stayed unmatched. As processed by the authors: Reference gene primer amplification in the assay estimated nucleated cell counts. TCRdb's table, derived via immunoSEQ multiplex PCR, lists solely in-frame clones and lacks some. V, J and clone size derive from that table, while D and trimming were established from the DNA sequence. This table has approximately 28,000 clones, around nine tenths appearing once. Material for sequencing was peripheral blood. This sequence originates from a man between 65 and 79 years old with active or convalescent COVID-19. This chain uses TRBV24-1 with TRBJ2-3; the match to TRBD2 covers 7 bases. The CDR3 is CATSDASGENLDTQYF. The CDR3 DNA follows: TGTGCCACCAGTGATGCTAGCGGAGAGAACCTAGATACGCAGTATTTT.